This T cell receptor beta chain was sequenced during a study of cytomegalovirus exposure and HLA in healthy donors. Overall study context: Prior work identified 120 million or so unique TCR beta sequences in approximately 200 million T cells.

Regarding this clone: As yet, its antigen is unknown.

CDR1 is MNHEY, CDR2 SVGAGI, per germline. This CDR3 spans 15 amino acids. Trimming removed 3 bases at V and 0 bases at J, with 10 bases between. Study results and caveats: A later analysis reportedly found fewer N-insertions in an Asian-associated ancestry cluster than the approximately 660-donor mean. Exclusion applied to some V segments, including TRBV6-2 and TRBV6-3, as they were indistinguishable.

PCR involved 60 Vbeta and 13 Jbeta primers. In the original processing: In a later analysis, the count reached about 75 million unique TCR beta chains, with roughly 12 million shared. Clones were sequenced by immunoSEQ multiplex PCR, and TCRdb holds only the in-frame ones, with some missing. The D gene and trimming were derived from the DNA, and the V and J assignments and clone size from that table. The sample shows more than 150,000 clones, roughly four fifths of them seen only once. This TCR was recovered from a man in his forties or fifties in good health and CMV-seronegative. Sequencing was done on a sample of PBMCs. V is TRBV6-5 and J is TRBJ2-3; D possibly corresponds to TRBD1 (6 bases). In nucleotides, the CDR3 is TGTGCCAGCAGTTATTACGACAGGAGCACAGATACGCAGTATTTT. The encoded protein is CASSYYDRSTDTQYF.